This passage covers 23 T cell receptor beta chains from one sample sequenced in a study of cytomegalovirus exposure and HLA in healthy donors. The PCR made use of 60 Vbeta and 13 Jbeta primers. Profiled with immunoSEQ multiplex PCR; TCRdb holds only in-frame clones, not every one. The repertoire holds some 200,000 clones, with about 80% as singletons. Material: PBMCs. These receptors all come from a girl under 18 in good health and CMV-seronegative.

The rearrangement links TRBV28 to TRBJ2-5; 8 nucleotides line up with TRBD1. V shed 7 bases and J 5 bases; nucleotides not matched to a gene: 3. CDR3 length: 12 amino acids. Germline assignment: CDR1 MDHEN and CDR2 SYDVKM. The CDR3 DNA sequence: TGTGCCAGCAACTCAGGGGGCGAGACCCAGTACTTC. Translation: CASNSGGETQYF.

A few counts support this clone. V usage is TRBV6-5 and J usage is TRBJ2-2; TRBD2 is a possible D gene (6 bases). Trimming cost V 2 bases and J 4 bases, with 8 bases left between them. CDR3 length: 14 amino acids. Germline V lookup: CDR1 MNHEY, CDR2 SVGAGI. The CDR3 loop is CASSYAGLTGELFF. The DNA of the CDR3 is TGTGCCAGCAGTTACGCGGGGCTCACCGGGGAGCTGTTTTTT.

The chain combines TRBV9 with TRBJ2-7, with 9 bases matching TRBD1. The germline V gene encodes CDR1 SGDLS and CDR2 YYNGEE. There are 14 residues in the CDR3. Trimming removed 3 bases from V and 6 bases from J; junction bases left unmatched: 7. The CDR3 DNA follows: TGTGCCAGCAGCGCGGGACAGGGTCTAGTCGAGCAGTACTTC. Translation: CASSAGQGLVEQYF. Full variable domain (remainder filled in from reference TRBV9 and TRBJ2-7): DSGVTQTPKHLITATGQRVTLRCSPRSGDLSVYWYQQSLDQGLQFLIQYYNGEERAKGNILERFSAQQFPDLHSELNLSSLELGDSALYFCASSAGQGLVEQYFGPGTRLTVT.

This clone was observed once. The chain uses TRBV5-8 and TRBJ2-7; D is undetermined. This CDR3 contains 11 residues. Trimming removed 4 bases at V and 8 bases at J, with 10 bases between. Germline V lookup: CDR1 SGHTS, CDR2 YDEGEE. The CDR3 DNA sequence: TGTGCCAGCAGCCCCCGGAGCCAGCAGTACTTC. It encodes CASSPRSQQYF.

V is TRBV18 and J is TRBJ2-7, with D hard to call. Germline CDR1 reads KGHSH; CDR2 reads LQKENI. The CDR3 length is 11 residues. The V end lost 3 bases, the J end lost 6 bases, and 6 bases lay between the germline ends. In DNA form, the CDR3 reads TGTGCCAGCTCACCTTCCGTCGAGCAGTACTTC. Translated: CASSPSVEQYF.

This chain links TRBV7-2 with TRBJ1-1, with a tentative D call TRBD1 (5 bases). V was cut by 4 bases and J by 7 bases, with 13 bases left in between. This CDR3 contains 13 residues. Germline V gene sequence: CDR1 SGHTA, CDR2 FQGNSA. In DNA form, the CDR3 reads TGTGCCAGCAGCTCGATCGGGGGGAGTGAAGCTTTCTTT. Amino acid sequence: CASSSIGGSEAFF.

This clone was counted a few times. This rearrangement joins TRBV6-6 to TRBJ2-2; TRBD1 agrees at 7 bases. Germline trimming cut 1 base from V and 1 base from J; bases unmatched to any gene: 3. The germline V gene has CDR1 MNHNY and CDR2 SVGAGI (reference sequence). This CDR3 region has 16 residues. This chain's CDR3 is CASSYFGTENTGELFF. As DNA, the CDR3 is TGTGCCAGCAGTTACTTCGGGACAGAGAACACCGGGGAGCTGTTTTTT.

CDR3 DNA: TGTGCCAGCAGGGAGGACGCAGTCGAGCTCTACGAGCAGTACTTC. Translation: CASREDAVELYEQYF. V and J are TRBV2 and TRBJ2-7; TRBD2 is a possible D gene (5 bases). Germline V lookup: CDR1 SNHLY, CDR2 FYNNEI. This CDR3 region has 15 residues. V was shortened by 6 bases and J by 3 bases, with 18 bases between the two germline ends.

The CDR3 here is CASSLMRLDEQFF. The CDR3 region has the DNA TGTGCCAGCAGCTTAATGCGGCTCGATGAGCAGTTCTTC. The chain employs TRBV7-2 and TRBJ2-1; no firm D call. Germline V lookup: CDR1 SGHTA, CDR2 FQGNSA. This CDR3 contains 13 residues. Trimming shortened V by 2 bases and J by 8 bases, and 10 bases separated the two germline ends.

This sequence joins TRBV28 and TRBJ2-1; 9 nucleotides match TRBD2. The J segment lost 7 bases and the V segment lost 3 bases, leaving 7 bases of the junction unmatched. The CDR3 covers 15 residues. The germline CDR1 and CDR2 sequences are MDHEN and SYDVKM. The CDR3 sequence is CASSFSSGGFNEQFF. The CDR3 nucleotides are TGTGCCAGCAGTTTCTCCAGCGGGGGGTTTAATGAGCAGTTCTTC.

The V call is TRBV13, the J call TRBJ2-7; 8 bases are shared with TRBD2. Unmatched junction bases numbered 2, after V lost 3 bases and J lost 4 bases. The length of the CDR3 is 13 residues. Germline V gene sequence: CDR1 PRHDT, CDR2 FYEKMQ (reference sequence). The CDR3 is CASSLGLEYEQYF. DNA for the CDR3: TGTGCCAGCAGCTTGGGACTAGAATACGAGCAGTACTTC.

CDR3 sequence (DNA): TGTGCCAGCAGTTTAGACAGCTTTAACACTGAAGCTTTCTTT. Protein sequence: CASSLDSFNTEAFF. The chain carries TRBV28 and TRBJ1-1; D might be TRBD1 (5 bases). V was pared by 2 bases and J by 2 bases, with 9 bases between. The CDR3 loop spans 14 amino acids. Germline CDR1 MDHEN, CDR2 SYDVKM.

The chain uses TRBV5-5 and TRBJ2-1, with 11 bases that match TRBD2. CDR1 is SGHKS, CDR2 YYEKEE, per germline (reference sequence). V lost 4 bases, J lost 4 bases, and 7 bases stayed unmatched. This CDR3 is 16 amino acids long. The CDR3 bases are TGTGCCAGCAGCCTACCGGGACTAGCGGAATACAATGAGCAGTTCTTC. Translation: CASSLPGLAEYNEQFF.

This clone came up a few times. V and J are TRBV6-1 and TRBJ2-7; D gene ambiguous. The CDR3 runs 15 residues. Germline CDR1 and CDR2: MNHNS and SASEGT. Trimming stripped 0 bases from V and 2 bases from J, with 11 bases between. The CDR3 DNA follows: TGTGCCAGCAGTGAAGCGGTCAGTATGACCTACGAGCAGTACTTC. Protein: CASSEAVSMTYEQYF.

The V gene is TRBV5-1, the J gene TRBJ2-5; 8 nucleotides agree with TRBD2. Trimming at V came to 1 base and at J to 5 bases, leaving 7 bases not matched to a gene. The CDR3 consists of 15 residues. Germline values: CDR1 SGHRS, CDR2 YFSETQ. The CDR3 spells CASSLFGGAGETQYF. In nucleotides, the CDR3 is TGCGCCAGCAGCTTGTTCGGGGGGGCCGGGGAGACCCAGTACTTC.

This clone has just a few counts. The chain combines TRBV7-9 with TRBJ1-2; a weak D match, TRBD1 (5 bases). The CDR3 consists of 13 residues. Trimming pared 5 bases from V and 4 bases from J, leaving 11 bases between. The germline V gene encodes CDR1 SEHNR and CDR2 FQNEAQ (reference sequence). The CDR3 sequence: CASSLGQSYGYTF. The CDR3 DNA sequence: TGTGCCAGCAGCCTCGGACAAAGCTATGGCTACACCTTC.

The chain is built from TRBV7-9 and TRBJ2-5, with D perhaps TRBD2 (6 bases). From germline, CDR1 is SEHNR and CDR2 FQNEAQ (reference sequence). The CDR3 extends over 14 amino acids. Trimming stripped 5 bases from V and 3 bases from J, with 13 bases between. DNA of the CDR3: TGTGCCAGCAGCCCACGCCCGGGGGAAGAGACCCAGTACTTC. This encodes CASSPRPGEETQYF. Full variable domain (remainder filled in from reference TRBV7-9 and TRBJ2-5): DTGVSQNPRHKITKRGQNVTFRCDPISEHNRLYWYRQTLGQGPEFLTYFQNEAQLEKSRLLSDRFSAERPKGSFSTLEIQRTEQGDSAMYLCASSPRPGEETQYFGPGTRLLVL.

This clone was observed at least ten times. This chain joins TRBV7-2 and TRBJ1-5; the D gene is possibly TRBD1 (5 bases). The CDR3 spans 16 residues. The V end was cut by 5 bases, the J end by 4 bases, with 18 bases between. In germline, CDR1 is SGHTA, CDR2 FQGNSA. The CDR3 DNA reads TGTGCCAGCAGCCCCCGGGCAGGGTCAGGGAATCAGCCCCAGCATTTT. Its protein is CASSPRAGSGNQPQHF.

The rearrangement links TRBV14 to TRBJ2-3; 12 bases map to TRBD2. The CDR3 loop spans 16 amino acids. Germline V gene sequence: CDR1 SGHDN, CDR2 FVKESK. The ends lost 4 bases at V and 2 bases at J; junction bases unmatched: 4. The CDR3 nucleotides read TGTGCCAGCAGCCGCGGGACTAGCGGGTCCACAGATACGCAGTATTTT. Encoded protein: CASSRGTSGSTDTQYF.

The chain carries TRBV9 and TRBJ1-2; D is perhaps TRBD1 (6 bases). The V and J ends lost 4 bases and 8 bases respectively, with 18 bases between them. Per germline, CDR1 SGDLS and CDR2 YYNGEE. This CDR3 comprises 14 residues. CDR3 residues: CASSSLGGASGYTF. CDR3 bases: TGTGCCAGCAGCTCACTTGGGGGGGCGTCGGGCTACACCTTC.

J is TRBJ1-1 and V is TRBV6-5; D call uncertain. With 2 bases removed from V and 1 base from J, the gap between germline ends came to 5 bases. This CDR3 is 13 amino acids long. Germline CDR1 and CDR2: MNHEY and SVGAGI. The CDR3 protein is CASSYHKNTEAFF. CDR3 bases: TGTGCCAGCAGTTACCACAAGAACACTGAAGCTTTCTTT.

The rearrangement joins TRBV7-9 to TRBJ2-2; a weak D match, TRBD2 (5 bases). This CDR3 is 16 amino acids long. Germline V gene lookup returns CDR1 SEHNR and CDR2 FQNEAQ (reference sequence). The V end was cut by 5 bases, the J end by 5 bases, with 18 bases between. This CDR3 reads CASSPRLARGTGELFF. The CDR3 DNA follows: TGTGCCAGCAGCCCCCGTCTGGCGAGAGGGACCGGGGAGCTGTTTTTT.

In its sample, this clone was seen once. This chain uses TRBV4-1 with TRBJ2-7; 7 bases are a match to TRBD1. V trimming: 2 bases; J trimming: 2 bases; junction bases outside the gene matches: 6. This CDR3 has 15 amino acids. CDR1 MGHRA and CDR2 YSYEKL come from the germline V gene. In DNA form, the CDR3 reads TGCGCCAGCAGCCAACGGGACAGCGAAGCCTACGAGCAGTACTTC. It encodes CASSQRDSEAYEQYF.